The next 11 T cell receptor beta chains were all read from a single sample in a study of T cell repertoires in cytomegalovirus infection. The antigens these receptors bind are not known. TCRdb re-called the reads through MiXCR, storing one row per CDR3 protein. The sample holds about 830,000 distinct CDR3 sequences, 32% seen once. Sequenced here: cultured CD8+ T cells from PBMCs, sampled from culture after CMV antigen stimulation. These receptor sequences come from a human donor in good health (CMV status not recorded). Some clones in this sample may be carry-over from other donors' samples.

This clonotype was observed at least ten times. The chain links TRBV2 to TRBJ2-1; TRBD1 matches at 7 bases. Germline CDR1 is SNHLY and CDR2 is FYNNEI. The CDR3 contains 16 residues. V gave up 7 bases and J gave up 4 bases; unmatched junction bases: 13. This chain's CDR3 is CASNPSPGTVYNEQFF. The CDR3 nucleotides are TGTGCCAGCAACCCAAGCCCCGGGACAGTTTACAATGAGCAGTTCTTC.

The chain joins TRBV6-5 to TRBJ2-2; weak D call: TRBD2 (6 bases). The length of the CDR3 is 15 residues. CDR1 is MNHEY and CDR2 is SVGAGI in the germline V gene. V dropped 1 base and J dropped 3 bases, with 9 bases sitting between them. CDR3 sequence (DNA): TGTGCCAGCAGTTACTGGGGAGGTCACACCGGGGAGCTGTTTTTT. Its translation is CASSYWGGHTGELFF.

This clonotype was observed a handful of times. V is TRBV4-1 and J is TRBJ2-3; D not resolved. CDR1 is MGHRA, CDR2 YSYEKL, per germline. The V gene lost 4 bases and the J gene lost 2 bases, with 13 bases spanning the gap. CDR3 size: 15 residues. The CDR3 is CASSLRAATTDTQYF. CDR3 sequence (DNA): TGCGCCAGCAGCCTCCGGGCCGCCACCACAGATACGCAGTATTTT.

This rearrangement joins TRBV5-6 to TRBJ2-7; 12 bases are shared with TRBD1. The germline gives CDR1 SGHDT, CDR2 YYEEEE. The length of the CDR3 is 15 residues. V was pared by 3 bases and J by 7 bases, with 8 bases of the junction left unmatched. The CDR3 protein is CASSSGTGGIWEQYF. The CDR3 DNA reads as TGTGCCAGCAGCTCCGGGACAGGGGGCATTTGGGAGCAGTACTTC.

In this sample, this clonotype turned up a few times. The rearrangement links TRBV6-1 to TRBJ2-1, with TRBD2 identical over 7 bases. V lost 8 bases and J lost 4; bases outside the gene matches: 8. The CDR3 consists of 14 residues. Germline V lookup: CDR1 MNHNS, CDR2 SASEGT. CDR3 DNA sequence: TGTGCCAGCTCGACTAGCCCAGATTACAATGAGCAGTTCTTC. Translation gives CASSTSPDYNEQFF.

The chain carries TRBV11-2 and TRBJ2-1; TRBD1 is a possible D gene (6 bases). CDR1 and CDR2 from the germline V gene are SGHAT and FQNNGV. With 3 bases removed from V and 12 bases from J, the gap between germline ends came to 21 bases. The CDR3 extends over 15 amino acids. The CDR3 DNA reads TGTGCCAGCAGCTTGCCCGGGACATCCCCGAGTGGGCAGTTCTTC. Its translation is CASSLPGTSPSGQFF.

Only one count was recorded for this clonotype. An end of the junction does not agree with germline; a read error may underlie this. J is TRBJ1-2 and V is TRBV2; TRBD1 agrees at 7 bases. The V gene's germline CDR1 is SNHLY and CDR2 FYNNEI. The CDR3 contains 15 residues. The DNA of the CDR3 is TGTGTCAGCAATCTGGACAGGTTCCCTAACTATGGCTACACCTTC. Translating it yields CVSNLDRFPNYGYTF.

In its sample, this clonotype was seen a few times. This sequence joins TRBV5-6 and TRBJ2-7; 8 nucleotides line up with TRBD1. Germline assignment: CDR1 SGHDT and CDR2 YYEEEE. V lost 0 bases, J lost 7 bases, and 6 bases stayed unmatched. The CDR3 totals 14 residues. The CDR3 is CASSLGQGAREQYV. CDR3 coding DNA: TGTGCCAGCAGCTTGGGGCAGGGGGCGAGGGAGCAGTACGTC.

The chain employs TRBV27 and TRBJ1-2; D may be TRBD1 (5 bases). V lost 5 bases, J lost 0 bases, and 13 bases lay in between. Germline CDR1 reads MNHEY; CDR2 reads SMNVEV (reference sequence). This CDR3 comprises 15 residues. The DNA for the CDR3 is TGTGCCAGCAGTATCCGACAGAGAACTAACTATGGCTACACCTTC. Its protein product is CASSIRQRTNYGYTF.

Regarding this clonotype: A much larger clone differs from this one at a single base, so this may be a read error. The chain has TRBV7-6 and TRBJ1-4; D uncertain. This CDR3 is 14 amino acids long. V was trimmed by 4 bases and J by 5 bases, leaving 11 bases between them. The germline V gene encodes CDR1 SGHVS and CDR2 FNYEAQ. The CDR3 here is CASSSTWPNEKLFF. CDR3 DNA: TGTGCCAGCAGCTCGACATGGCCGAATGAAAAACTGTTTTTT.

The table lists this clonotype with a few counts. V is TRBV5-4 and J is TRBJ1-1; D may be TRBD1 (5 bases). The CDR3 is 14 amino acids. CDR1 is SGHNT and CDR2 is YYREEE in the germline V gene (reference sequence). The V end was cut by 1 base, the J end by 4 bases, with 11 bases between. The CDR3, as DNA: TGTGCCAGCAGCTTGTTTGGGGGGTCCACTGAAGCTTTCTTT. As protein: CASSLFGGSTEAFF.